The 18 T cell receptor beta chains below come from one sample, sequenced in a study of identical twins. From the 5' RACE reads, TCRdb called clonotypes with MiXCR, one entry per CDR3 protein. The table has more than 1.5 million distinct CDR3 sequences, roughly 35% seen once. The sequenced sample was cord blood. Receptors originate from a newborn girl in good health.

This clonotype was picked up a small number of times. The chain is built from TRBV6-4 and TRBJ1-2, with D possibly TRBD1 on 5 matching bases. The V end lost 3 bases, the J end lost 10 bases, and 15 bases lay between the germline ends. The length of the CDR3 is 13 residues. Per the germline V gene, CDR1 is MRHNA and CDR2 is SNTAGT. The CDR3 protein is CASSEGVYRPYTF. The CDR3 DNA is TGTGCCAGCAGTGAGGGGGTGTACAGGCCCTACACCTTC.

V and J are TRBV7-2 and TRBJ2-1; D unresolved. V was cut by 0 bases and J by 6 bases, with 6 bases left in between. The CDR3 has 13 amino acids. Germline V gene data show CDR1 as SGHTA and CDR2 as FQGNSA. Here the CDR3 DNA reads TGTGCCAGCAGCTTAGCCTACTTCAATGAGCAGTTCTTC. It specifies CASSLAYFNEQFF.

The rearrangement joins TRBV12-3 or TRBV12-4 to TRBJ2-4; TRBD1 aligns across 8 bases. The CDR3 consists of 16 residues. The V gene end was trimmed by 6 bases and the J gene end by 1 base; junction bases not matched to a gene: 8. For the CDR3, the DNA is TGTGCCAGCAGCCTGTCCCGGGACAGGGCCAAAAACATTCAGTACTTC. Amino acid sequence: CASSLSRDRAKNIQYF.

This clonotype was counted a few times. This chain joins TRBV28 and TRBJ1-2, with 11 bases matching TRBD1. This CDR3 is 15 amino acids long. J gave up 4 bases and V 5 bases, and 6 bases lay outside the gene matches. CDR1 and CDR2 from the germline V gene are MDHEN and SYDVKM. CDR3 region: CASSPQGTGGYGYTF. The DNA for the CDR3 is TGTGCCAGCAGTCCCCAGGGGACAGGGGGCTATGGCTACACCTTC.

This chain connects TRBV10-2 to TRBJ2-3; tentative D call: TRBD2 (5 bases). The CDR3 sequence is 16 residues long. Germline CDR1 reads WSHSY; CDR2 reads SAAADI. Trimming shortened V by 7 bases and J by 2 bases, and 19 bases separated the two germline ends. CDR3 bases: TGCGCCAGCAAAACCGAGGAGGAGATACACACAGATACGCAGTATTTT. It translates to CASKTEEEIHTDTQYF.

The CDR3 DNA sequence: TGTGCCAGCAGTGTCCCAGGGGGCGAGGACACTGAAGCTTTCTTT. This gives the protein CASSVPGGEDTEAFF. This chain links TRBV2 with TRBJ1-1, with 8 positions matching TRBD1. J lost 3 bases, V lost 4 bases, and 7 bases had no gene match. The CDR3 runs to 15 residues. Germline loops: CDR1 SNHLY, CDR2 FYNNEI.

The J gene is TRBJ1-2, the V gene TRBV29-1, with 7 bases lining up with TRBD1. CDR1 and CDR2 from the germline V gene are SQVTM and ANQGSEA. V was clipped by 4 bases and J by 6 bases; unmatched bases: 8. The CDR3 extends over 13 amino acids. The CDR3 loop is CSVGPTGWDGYTF. CDR3 nucleotides: TGCAGCGTTGGACCGACAGGGTGGGATGGCTACACCTTC.

The chain combines TRBV21-1 with TRBJ1-2. TRBV21-1 is a pseudogene. The CDR3 contains 13 residues. CDR3 loop: CASSKGSLYGYTF. CDR3 coding DNA: TGTGCCAGCAGCAAAGGGTCTCTGTATGGCTACACCTTC.

In this sample, this clonotype turned up many times. This chain joins TRBV6-2 or TRBV6-3 and TRBJ2-3; D unresolved. From germline, CDR1 is MNHEY and CDR2 SVGEGT. V lost 2 bases to trimming and J lost 7 bases, with 7 bases between them. The CDR3 is 12 amino acids. The CDR3 is CASSYPVHTQYF. CDR3 DNA: TGTGCCAGCAGTTACCCCGTGCATACGCAGTATTTT.

The chain uses TRBV20-1 and TRBJ1-2; no definite D call. The CDR3 has 15 amino acids. Trimming shortened V by 6 bases and J by 3 bases, and 20 bases separated the two germline ends. Germline CDR1 and CDR2: DFQATT and SNEGSKA (reference sequence). This CDR3 reads CSASKGRRAYYGYTF. The CDR3 nucleotides are TGCAGTGCCTCTAAGGGCAGGAGGGCCTACTATGGCTACACCTTC.

This clonotype was detected only a few times. The chain is built from TRBV6-5 and TRBJ1-2; D is possibly TRBD1 (5 bases). CDR1 and CDR2 from the germline V gene are MNHEY and SVGAGI. This CDR3 contains 16 residues. The V end lost 6 bases, the J end lost 0 bases, and 17 bases lay between the germline ends. CDR3 in amino acids: CASSPSGGSTNYGYTF. The CDR3 region has the DNA TGTGCCAGCAGCCCCTCTGGGGGATCGACTAACTATGGCTACACCTTC.

The rearrangement links TRBV7-2 to TRBJ2-3; TRBD1 matches 8 bases. CDR3 size: 15 residues. The V gene end was trimmed by 3 bases and the J gene end by 4 bases; junction bases not matched to a gene: 6. Germline V CDR1 and CDR2: SGHTA, FQGNSA. The CDR3 spells CASSFDRGVADTQYF. The CDR3 nucleotides read TGTGCCAGCAGCTTTGACAGGGGAGTGGCAGATACGCAGTATTTT.

The sample holds a few counts of this clonotype. The rearrangement uses TRBV20-1 and TRBJ2-7; TRBD1 aligns across 7 bases. Per the germline V gene, CDR1 is DFQATT and CDR2 is SNEGSKA (reference sequence). The CDR3 totals 12 residues. The trim removed 3 bases at V and 5 bases at J, leaving 4 bases unmatched. CDR3 bases: TGCAGTGCTAGGACTGGGACAGACGAGCAGTACTTC. Its translation is CSARTGTDEQYF.

The chain couples TRBV7-9 to TRBJ1-1; D is unresolved. CDR1 is SEHNR and CDR2 is FQNEAQ in the germline V gene (reference sequence). The CDR3 consists of 13 residues. Trimming removed 2 bases at V and 0 bases at J, with 4 bases between. The CDR3 reads CASSLLVNTEAFF. CDR3 nucleotide sequence: TGTGCCAGCAGCTTACTCGTGAACACTGAAGCTTTCTTT.

The gene calls are TRBV20-1 and TRBJ1-3, with unresolved D. Germline V gene sequence: CDR1 DFQATT, CDR2 SNEGSKA (reference sequence). The length of the CDR3 is 17 residues. V was shortened by 3 bases and J by 0 bases, with 18 bases between the two germline ends. This CDR3 is CSARPTWIGGSGNTIYF. The CDR3 DNA follows: TGCAGTGCTAGGCCAACTTGGATCGGCGGCTCTGGAAACACCATATATTTT.

This chain uses TRBV20-1 with TRBJ2-3; D is uncertain. CDR1 DFQATT and CDR2 SNEGSKA come from the germline V gene (reference sequence). V lost 7 bases, J lost 2 bases, and 10 bases lay in between. The CDR3 consists of 12 residues. This CDR3 reads CSGRHYTDTQYF. CDR3 coding DNA: TGCAGTGGCAGACACTACACAGATACGCAGTATTTT.

This clonotype was counted between two and nine times. The gene calls are TRBV28 and TRBJ2-3, with 7 bases fitting TRBD2. CDR1 and CDR2 (germline): MDHEN, SYDVKM. The V gene end was trimmed by 3 bases and the J gene end by 2 bases; junction bases not matched to a gene: 5. CDR3 length: 15 amino acids. CDR3 sequence (DNA): TGTGCCAGCAGTTTGCCTCTAGCGGCCACAGATACGCAGTATTTT. Translating gives CASSLPLAATDTQYF.

The rearrangement joins TRBV13 to TRBJ2-6; no definite D call. CDR1 and CDR2 (germline): PRHDT, FYEKMQ (reference sequence). This CDR3 region has 19 residues. V was clipped by 5 bases and J by 0 bases, with 20 bases between them. The DNA of the CDR3 is TGTGCCAGCAGCCCATCTCCGTTCTTCACCGGCTCTGGGGCCAACGTCCTGACTTTC. This encodes CASSPSPFFTGSGANVLTF.